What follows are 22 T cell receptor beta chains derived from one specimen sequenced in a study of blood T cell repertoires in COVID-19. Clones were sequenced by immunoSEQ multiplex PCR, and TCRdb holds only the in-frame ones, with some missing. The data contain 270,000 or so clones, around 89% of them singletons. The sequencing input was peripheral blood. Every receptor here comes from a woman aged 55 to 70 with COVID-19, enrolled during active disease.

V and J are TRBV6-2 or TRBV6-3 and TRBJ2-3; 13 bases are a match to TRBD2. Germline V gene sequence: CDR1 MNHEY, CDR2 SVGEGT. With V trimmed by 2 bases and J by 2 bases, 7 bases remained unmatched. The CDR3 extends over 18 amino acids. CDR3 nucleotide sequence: TGTGCCAGCAGTTACCCTTCAGGACTAGCGGGGGACACAGATACGCAGTATTTT. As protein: CASSYPSGLAGDTDTQYF.

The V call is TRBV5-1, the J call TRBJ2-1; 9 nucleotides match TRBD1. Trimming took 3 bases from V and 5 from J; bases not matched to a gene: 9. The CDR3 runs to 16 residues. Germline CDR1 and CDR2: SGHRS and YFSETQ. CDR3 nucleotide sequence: TGCGCCAGCAGCTACACAACCGGGACAGGGAACAATGAGCAGTTCTTC. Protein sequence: CASSYTTGTGNNEQFF.

The DNA for the CDR3 is TGTGCCAGTAGTATTCGACAGGGGGATTCACCCCTCCACTTT. Translation: CASSIRQGDSPLHF. This chain links TRBV19 with TRBJ1-6, with TRBD1 identical over 9 bases. V lost 3 bases to trimming and J lost 8 bases; unmatched junction nucleotides: 2. The V gene's germline CDR1 is LNHDA and CDR2 SQIVND (reference sequence). This CDR3 has 14 residues.

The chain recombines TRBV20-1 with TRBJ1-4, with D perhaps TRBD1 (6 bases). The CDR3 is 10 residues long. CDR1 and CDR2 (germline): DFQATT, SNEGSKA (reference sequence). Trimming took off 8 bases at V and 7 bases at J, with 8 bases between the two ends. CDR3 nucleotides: TGCAGTTTGGGGGCTGAAAAACTGTTTTTT. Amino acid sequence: CSLGAEKLFF.

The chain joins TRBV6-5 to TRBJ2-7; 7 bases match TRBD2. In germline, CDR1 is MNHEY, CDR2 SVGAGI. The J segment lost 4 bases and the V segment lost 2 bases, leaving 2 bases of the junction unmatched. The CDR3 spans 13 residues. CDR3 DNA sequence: TGTGCCAGCAGTTACGGGAGGGGTTACGAGCAGTACTTC. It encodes CASSYGRGYEQYF.

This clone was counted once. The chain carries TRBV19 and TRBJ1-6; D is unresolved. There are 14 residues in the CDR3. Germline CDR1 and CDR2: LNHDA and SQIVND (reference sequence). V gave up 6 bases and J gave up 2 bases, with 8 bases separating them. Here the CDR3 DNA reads TGTGCCAGTAGGGAAGAGGCCTATAATTCACCCCTCCACTTT. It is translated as CASREEAYNSPLHF.

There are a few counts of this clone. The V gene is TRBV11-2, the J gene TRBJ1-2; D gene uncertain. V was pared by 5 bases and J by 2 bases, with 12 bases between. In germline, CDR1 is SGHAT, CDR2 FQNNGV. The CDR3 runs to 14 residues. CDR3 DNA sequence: TGTGCCAGCAGCCCAAACCAGTTGAACTATGGCTACACCTTC. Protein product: CASSPNQLNYGYTF.

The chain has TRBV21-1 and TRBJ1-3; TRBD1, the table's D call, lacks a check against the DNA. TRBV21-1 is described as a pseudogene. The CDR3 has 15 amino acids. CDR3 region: CASSRHRDSGNTIYF. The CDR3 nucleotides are TGTGCCAGCAGCAGACACAGGGATTCTGGAAACACCATATATTTT.

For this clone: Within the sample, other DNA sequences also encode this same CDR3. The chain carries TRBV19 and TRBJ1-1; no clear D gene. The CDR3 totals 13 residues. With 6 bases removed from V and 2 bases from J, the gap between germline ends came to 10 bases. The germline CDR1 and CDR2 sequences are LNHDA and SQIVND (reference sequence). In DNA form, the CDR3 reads TGTGCCAGTAGCTCAACAGTCAACACTGAAGCTTTCTTT. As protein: CASSSTVNTEAFF. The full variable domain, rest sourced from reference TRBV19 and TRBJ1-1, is DGGITQSPKYLFRKEGQNVTLSCEQNLNHDAMYWYRQDPGQGLRLIYYSQIVNDFQKGDIAEGYSVSREKKESFPLTVTSAQKNPTAFYLCASSSTVNTEAFFGQGTRLTVV.

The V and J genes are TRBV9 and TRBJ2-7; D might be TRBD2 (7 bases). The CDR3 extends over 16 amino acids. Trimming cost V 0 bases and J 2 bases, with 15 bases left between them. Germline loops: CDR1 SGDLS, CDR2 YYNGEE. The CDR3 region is CASSVDIGRGPYEQYF. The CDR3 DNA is TGTGCCAGCAGCGTAGATATCGGGCGGGGGCCCTACGAGCAGTACTTC. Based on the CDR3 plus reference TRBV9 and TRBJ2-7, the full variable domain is DSGVTQTPKHLITATGQRVTLRCSPRSGDLSVYWYQQSLDQGLQFLIQYYNGEERAKGNILERFSAQQFPDLHSELNLSSLELGDSALYFCASSVDIGRGPYEQYFGPGTRLTVT.

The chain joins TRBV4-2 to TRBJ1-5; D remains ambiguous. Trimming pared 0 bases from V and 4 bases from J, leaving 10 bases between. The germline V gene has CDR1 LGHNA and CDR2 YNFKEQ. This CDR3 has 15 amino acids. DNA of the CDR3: TGTGCCAGCAGCCAAGATTCAGCAGGTAATCAGCCCCAGCATTTT. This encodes CASSQDSAGNQPQHF.

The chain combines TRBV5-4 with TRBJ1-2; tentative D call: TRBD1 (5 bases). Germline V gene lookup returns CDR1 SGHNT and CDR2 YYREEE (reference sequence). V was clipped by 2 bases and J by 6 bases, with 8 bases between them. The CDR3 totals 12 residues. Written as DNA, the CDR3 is TGTGCCAGCAGCTTACAAGGGGATGGCTACACCTTC. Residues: CASSLQGDGYTF.

The CDR3 is CASSPGQSHGRGYTF. Written as DNA, the CDR3 is TGCGCCAGCAGCCCTGGCCAGTCCCACGGCAGGGGCTACACCTTC. The genes are TRBV5-1 and TRBJ1-2; D uncertain. The CDR3 has 15 amino acids. Trimming took off 4 bases at V and 8 bases at J, with 21 bases between the two ends. Germline loops: CDR1 SGHRS, CDR2 YFSETQ. The full variable domain, rest sourced from reference TRBV5-1 and TRBJ1-2, is KAGVTQTPRYLIKTRGQQVTLSCSPISGHRSVSWYQQTPGQGLQFLFEYFSETQRNKGNFPGRFSGRQFSNSRSEMNVSTLELGDSALYLCASSPGQSHGRGYTFGSGTRLTVV.

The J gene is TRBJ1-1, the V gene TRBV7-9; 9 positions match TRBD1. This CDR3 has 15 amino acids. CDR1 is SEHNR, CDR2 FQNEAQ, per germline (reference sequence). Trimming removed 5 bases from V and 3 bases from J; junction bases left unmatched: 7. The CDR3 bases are TGTGCCAGCAGCCGCGGACAGGGGATAGACACTGAAGCTTTCTTT. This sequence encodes CASSRGQGIDTEAFF. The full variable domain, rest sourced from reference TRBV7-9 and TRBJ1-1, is DTGVSQNPRHKITKRGQNVTFRCDPISEHNRLYWYRQTLGQGPEFLTYFQNEAQLEKSRLLSDRFSAERPKGSFSTLEIQRTEQGDSAMYLCASSRGQGIDTEAFFGQGTRLTVV.

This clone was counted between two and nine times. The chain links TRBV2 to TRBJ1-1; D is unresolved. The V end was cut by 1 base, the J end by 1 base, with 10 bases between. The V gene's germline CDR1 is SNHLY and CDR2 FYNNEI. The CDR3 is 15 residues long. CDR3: CASSEDAGGNTEAFF. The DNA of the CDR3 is TGTGCCAGCAGTGAAGATGCTGGAGGGAACACTGAAGCTTTCTTT.

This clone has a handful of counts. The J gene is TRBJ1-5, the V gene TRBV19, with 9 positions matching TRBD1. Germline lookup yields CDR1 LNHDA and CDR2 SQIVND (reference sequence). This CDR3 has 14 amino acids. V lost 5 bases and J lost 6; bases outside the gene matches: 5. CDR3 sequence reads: CASSRDRESQPQHF. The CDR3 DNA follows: TGTGCCAGTAGTCGGGACAGGGAGAGTCAGCCCCAGCATTTT.

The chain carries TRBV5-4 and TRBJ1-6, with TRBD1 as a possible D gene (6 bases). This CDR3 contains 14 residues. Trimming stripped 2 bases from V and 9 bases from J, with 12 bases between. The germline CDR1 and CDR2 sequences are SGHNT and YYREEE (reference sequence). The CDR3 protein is CASSLQGRTSPLHF. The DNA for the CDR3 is TGTGCCAGCAGCTTACAGGGTCGTACTTCACCCCTCCACTTT.

CDR3 in amino acids: CASSPLAGQGGNTGELFF. The CDR3 bases are TGTGCCAGCAGCCCCCTCGCGGGGCAGGGCGGAAACACCGGGGAGCTGTTTTTT. The genes are TRBV3-1 (or the pseudogene TRBV3-2) and TRBJ2-2; weak D call: TRBD2 (6 bases). From germline, CDR1 is LGHDT and CDR2 YNNKEL (reference sequence). The CDR3 consists of 18 residues. Trimming took off 4 bases at V and 2 bases at J, with 20 bases between the two ends.

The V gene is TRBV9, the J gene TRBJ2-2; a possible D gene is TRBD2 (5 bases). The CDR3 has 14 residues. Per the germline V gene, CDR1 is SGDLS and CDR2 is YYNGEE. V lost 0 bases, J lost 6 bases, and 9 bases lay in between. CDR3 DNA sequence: TGTGCCAGCAGCGTAGTCTCGGAGGCCGGGGAGCTGTTTTTT. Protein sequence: CASSVVSEAGELFF.

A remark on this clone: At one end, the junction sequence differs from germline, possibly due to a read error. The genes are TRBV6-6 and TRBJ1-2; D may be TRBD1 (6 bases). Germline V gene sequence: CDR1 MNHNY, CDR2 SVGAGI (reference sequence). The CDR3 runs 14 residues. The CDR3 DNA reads TGTGCCAGCACTTACATACAGGGAAACTATGGCTACACCTTC. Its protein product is CASTYIQGNYGYTF.

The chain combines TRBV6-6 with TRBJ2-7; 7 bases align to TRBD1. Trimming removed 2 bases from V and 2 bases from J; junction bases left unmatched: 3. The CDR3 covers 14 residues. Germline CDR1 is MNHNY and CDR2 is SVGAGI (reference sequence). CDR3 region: CASSYTGAPYEQYF. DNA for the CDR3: TGTGCCAGCAGTTACACAGGGGCCCCCTACGAGCAGTACTTC.

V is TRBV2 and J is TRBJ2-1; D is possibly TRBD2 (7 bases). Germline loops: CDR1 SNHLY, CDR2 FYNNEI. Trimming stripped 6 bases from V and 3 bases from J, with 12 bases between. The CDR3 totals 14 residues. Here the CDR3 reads CASRRGPNYNEQFF. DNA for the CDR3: TGTGCCAGCAGGCGGGGGCCGAACTACAATGAGCAGTTCTTC.